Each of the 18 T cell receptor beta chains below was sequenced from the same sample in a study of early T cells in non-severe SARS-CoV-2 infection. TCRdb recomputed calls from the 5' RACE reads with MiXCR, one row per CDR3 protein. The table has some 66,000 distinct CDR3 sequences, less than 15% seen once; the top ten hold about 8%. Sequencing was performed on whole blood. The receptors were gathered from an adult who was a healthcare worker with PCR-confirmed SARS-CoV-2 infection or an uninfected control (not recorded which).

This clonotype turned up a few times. The chain's CDR3 is CSVIHMNTEAFF. The CDR3 bases are TGCAGCGTTATCCATATGAACACTGAAGCTTTCTTT. V usage is TRBV29-1 and J usage is TRBJ1-1; D is ambiguous. Trimming left V 5 bases short and J 0 bases short, with 7 bases between. The CDR3 is 12 residues long. Per the germline V gene, CDR1 is SQVTM and CDR2 is ANQGSEA.

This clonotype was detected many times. CDR3 in amino acids: CSARDLLSGYEQYF. CDR3 nucleotides: TGCAGTGCTAGAGACCTACTCAGCGGATACGAGCAGTACTTC. J is TRBJ2-7 and V is TRBV20-1; D perhaps matches TRBD2 (5 bases). Trimming cost V 0 bases and J 4 bases, with 13 bases left between them. The CDR3 contains 14 residues. CDR1 and CDR2 (germline): DFQATT, SNEGSKA (reference sequence).

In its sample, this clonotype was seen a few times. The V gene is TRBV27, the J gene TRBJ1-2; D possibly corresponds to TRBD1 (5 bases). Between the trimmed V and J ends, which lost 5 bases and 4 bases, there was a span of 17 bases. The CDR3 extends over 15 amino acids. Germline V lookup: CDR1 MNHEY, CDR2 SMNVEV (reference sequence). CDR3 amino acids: CASSLSPDSRYGYTF. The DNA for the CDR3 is TGTGCCAGCAGTCTCTCCCCCGACAGTCGCTATGGCTACACCTTC.

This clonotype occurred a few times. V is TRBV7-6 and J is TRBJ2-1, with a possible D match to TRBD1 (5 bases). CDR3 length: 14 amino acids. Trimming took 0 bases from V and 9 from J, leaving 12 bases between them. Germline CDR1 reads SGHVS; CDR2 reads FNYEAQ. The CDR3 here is CASSLASGFGEQFF. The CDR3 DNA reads TGTGCCAGCAGCTTAGCCTCAGGGTTCGGTGAGCAGTTCTTC.

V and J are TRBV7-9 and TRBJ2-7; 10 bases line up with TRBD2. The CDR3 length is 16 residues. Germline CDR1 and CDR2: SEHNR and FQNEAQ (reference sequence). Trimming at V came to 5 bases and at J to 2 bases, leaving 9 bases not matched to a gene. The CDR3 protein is CASSGWTSGNPYEQYF. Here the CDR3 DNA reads TGTGCCAGCAGCGGGTGGACTAGCGGTAACCCCTACGAGCAGTACTTC.

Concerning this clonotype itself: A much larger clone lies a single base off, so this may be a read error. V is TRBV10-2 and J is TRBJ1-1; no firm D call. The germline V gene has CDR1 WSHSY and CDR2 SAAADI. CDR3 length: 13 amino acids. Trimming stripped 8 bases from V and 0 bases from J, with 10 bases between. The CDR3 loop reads CASLGDMNTEAFF. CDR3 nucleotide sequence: TGCGCCAGCTTAGGCGATATGAACACTGAAGCTTTCTTT.

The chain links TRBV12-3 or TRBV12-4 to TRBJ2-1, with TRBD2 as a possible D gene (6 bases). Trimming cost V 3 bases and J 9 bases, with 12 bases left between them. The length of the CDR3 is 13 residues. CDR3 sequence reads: CASSLVGAGEQFF. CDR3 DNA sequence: TGTGCCAGCAGTTTGGTGGGAGCGGGTGAGCAGTTCTTC.

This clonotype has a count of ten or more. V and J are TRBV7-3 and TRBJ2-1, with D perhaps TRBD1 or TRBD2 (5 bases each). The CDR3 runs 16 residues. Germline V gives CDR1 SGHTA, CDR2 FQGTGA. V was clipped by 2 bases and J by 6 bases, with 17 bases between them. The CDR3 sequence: CASSLRGGWVSNEQFF. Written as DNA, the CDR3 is TGTGCCAGCAGCTTACGGGGCGGGTGGGTTAGCAATGAGCAGTTCTTC.

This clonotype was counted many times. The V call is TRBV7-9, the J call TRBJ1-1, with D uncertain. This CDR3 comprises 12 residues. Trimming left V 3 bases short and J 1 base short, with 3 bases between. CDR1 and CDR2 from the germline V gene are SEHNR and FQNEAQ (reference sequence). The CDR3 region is CASSFSNTEAFF. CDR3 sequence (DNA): TGTGCCAGCAGCTTCTCGAACACTGAAGCTTTCTTT.

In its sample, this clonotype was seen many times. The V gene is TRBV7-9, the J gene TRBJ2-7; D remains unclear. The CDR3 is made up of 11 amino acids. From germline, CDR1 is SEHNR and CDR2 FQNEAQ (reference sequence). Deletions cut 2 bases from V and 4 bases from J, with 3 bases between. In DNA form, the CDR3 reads TGTGCCAGCAGCTTACAGTACGAGCAGTACTTC. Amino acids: CASSLQYEQYF.

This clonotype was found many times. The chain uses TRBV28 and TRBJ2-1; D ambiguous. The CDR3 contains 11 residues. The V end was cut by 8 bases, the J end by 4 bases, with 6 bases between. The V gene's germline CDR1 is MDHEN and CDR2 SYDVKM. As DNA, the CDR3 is TGTGCCAGCGGGTTTTACAATGAGCAGTTCTTC. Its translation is CASGFYNEQFF.

The CDR3 sequence: CASGFPGTAEETQYF. The CDR3 DNA sequence: TGTGCCAGCGGATTTCCGGGGACAGCAGAGGAGACCCAGTACTTC. The genes are TRBV28 and TRBJ2-5; 7 bases map to TRBD1. The germline CDR1 and CDR2 sequences are MDHEN and SYDVKM. V trimming: 8 bases; J trimming: 5 bases; junction bases outside the gene matches: 14. This CDR3 is 15 amino acids long. Drawing the rest from reference TRBV28 and TRBJ2-5, the complete variable domain is DVKVTQSSRYLVKRTGEKVFLECVQDMDHENMFWYRQDPGLGLRLIYFSYDVKMKEKGDIPEGYSVSREKKERFSLILESASTNQTSMYLCASGFPGTAEETQYFGPGTRLLVL.

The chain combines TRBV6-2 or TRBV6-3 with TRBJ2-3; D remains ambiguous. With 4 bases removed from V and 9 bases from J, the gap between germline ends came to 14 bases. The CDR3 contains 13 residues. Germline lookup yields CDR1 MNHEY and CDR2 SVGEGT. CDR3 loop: CASSSPVAATQYF. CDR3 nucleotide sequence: TGTGCCAGCAGTTCCCCGGTTGCGGCCACGCAGTATTTT.

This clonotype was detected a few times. The CDR3 is CSVEGASNQPQHF. The CDR3 nucleotides are TGCAGCGTTGAAGGAGCTAGCAATCAGCCCCAGCATTTT. V gene TRBV29-1 combines with J gene TRBJ1-5, with D uncertain. V shed 1 base and J shed 0 bases, with 4 bases lying between them. Germline CDR1 is SQVTM and CDR2 is ANQGSEA. This CDR3 has 13 amino acids.

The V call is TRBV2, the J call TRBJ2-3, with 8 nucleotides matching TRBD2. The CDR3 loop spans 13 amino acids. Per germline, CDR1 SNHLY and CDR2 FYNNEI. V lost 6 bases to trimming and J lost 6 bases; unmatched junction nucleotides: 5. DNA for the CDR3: TGTGCCAGCAGAGCCGGGAGGGCGGATACGCAGTATTTT. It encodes CASRAGRADTQYF.

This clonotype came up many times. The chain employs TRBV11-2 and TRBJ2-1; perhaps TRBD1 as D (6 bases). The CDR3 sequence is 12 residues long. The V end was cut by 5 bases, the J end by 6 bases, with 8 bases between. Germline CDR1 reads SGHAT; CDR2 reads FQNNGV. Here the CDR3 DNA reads TGTGCCAGCAGCCGGGACACCAATGAGCAGTTCTTC. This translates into CASSRDTNEQFF.

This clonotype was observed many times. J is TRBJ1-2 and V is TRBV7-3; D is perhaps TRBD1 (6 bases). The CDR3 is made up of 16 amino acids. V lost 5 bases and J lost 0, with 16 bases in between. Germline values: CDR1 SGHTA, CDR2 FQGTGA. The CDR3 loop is CASSLRGGSTNYGYTF. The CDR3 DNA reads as TGTGCCAGCAGCCTAAGGGGGGGCAGCACTAACTATGGCTACACCTTC.

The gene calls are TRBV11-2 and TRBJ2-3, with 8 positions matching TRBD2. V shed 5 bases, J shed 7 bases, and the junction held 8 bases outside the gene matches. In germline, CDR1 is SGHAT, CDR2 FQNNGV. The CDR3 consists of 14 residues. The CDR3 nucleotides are TGTGCCAGCAGCCCCGGGGTAGCGGGGCATACGCAGTATTTT. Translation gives CASSPGVAGHTQYF.